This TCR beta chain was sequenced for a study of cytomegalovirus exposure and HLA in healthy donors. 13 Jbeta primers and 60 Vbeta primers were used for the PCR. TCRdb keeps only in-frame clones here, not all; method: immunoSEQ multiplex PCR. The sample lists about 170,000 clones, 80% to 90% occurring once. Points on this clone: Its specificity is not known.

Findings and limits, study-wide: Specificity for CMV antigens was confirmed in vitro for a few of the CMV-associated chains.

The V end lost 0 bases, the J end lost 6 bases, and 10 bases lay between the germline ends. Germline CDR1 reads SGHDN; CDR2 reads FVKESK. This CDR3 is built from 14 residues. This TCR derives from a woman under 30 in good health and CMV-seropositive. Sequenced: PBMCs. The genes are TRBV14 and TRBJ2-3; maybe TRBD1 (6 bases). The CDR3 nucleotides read TGTGCCAGCAGCCAAGATGGGGGCTGGGATACGCAGTATTTT. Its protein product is CASSQDGGWDTQYF.